Sequencing of this T cell receptor (beta chain) was carried out in a study of T cells in Graves' hyperthyroidism and ophthalmopathy. The overall study: The blood sample was taken at first diagnosis, before treatment began. Study-wide points: Most thyroid clonotypes expanded above 0.001 were also detected in blood.

The source material, RNA transcripts, was used to amplify TCR beta CDR3 regions. The HTBI primer set drove a first-round RT-PCR of the TCR CDR3. MiXCR, applied by TCRdb to the multiplex PCR reads, yields one record per CDR3 protein. This repertoire shows about 760,000 distinct CDR3 sequences, about 35% found once; its top ten account for roughly 31%. These patients, aged 18 to 65, had recently diagnosed hyperthyroidism lasting under 2 months. Exclusion followed for patients with uncontrolled infection, other autoimmune disease, pregnancy or lactation. The CDR3 has 11 residues. Germline values: CDR1 GTSNPN, CDR2 SVGIG (reference sequence). V was shortened by 4 bases and J by 1 base, with 4 bases between the two germline ends. This clonotype has just a few counts. Its antigen is as yet unknown.

The source is a woman aged 40 to 50 with Graves' hyperthyroidism. Sequenced input: blood. The rearrangement links TRBV30 to TRBJ1-1; D gene ambiguous. CDR3 bases: TGTGCCTGGAATGCGAACACTGAAGCTTTCTTT. Translated: CAWNANTEAFF.